Presented here are 5 T cell receptor beta chains from one specimen sequenced in a study of cytomegalovirus exposure and HLA in healthy donors. PCR amplification relied on 60 Vbeta primers (plus 13 Jbeta primers). Produced via immunoSEQ multiplex PCR; TCRdb's table is partial and in-frame only. This table holds some 160,000 clones, around 80% found once. The sequenced sample was PBMCs. Receptor source: a man in his forties in good health and CMV-seronegative.

This chain uses TRBV18 with TRBJ2-1; TRBD2 agrees at 8 bases. Trimming took 3 bases from V and 4 from J; bases not matched to a gene: 11. The CDR3 consists of 17 residues. CDR1 and CDR2 from the germline V gene are KGHSH and LQKENI. The CDR3 here is CASSPLLAGGGYNEQFF. The DNA of the CDR3 is TGTGCCAGCTCACCCCTCCTTGCGGGAGGAGGGTACAATGAGCAGTTCTTC.

This rearrangement joins TRBV7-2 to TRBJ2-3; D is undetermined. The CDR3 is made up of 12 amino acids. Trimming cost V 2 bases and J 5 bases, with 5 bases left between them. Germline CDR1 is SGHTA and CDR2 is FQGNSA. This CDR3 is CASSLYVDTQYF. The DNA of the CDR3 is TGTGCCAGCAGCTTATATGTAGATACGCAGTATTTT.

Turning to this clone: The junction shows a germline mismatch at one end, possibly a read error. The chain combines TRBV9 with TRBJ2-5; D gene uncertain. The germline V gene encodes CDR1 SGDLS and CDR2 YYNGEE. This CDR3 spans 14 amino acids. The chain's CDR3 is CASSVGLGEEAQYF. CDR3 DNA sequence: TGTGCCAGCAGCGTAGGCCTAGGTGAAGAGGCCCAGTACTTC.

The CDR3, as DNA: TGCGCCAGCAGCCGCTGGGAGGGGGGTCGAACTAACTATGGCTACACCTTC. Residues: CASSRWEGGRTNYGYTF. The V gene is TRBV4-1, the J gene TRBJ1-2, with D tentatively TRBD1 (6 bases). V gave up 4 bases and J gave up 0 bases, with 18 bases separating them. CDR1 is MGHRA, CDR2 YSYEKL, per germline. The CDR3 runs 17 residues.

The CDR3 loop is CASSFGYGKNIQYF. The DNA for the CDR3 is TGTGCCAGCAGTTTCGGGTATGGCAAAAACATTCAGTACTTC. V gene TRBV27 combines with J gene TRBJ2-4; D uncertain. Germline CDR1 reads MNHEY; CDR2 reads SMNVEV (reference sequence). The germline V and J ends were trimmed by 3 bases and 3 bases, with 9 bases remaining between them. The CDR3 extends over 14 amino acids.